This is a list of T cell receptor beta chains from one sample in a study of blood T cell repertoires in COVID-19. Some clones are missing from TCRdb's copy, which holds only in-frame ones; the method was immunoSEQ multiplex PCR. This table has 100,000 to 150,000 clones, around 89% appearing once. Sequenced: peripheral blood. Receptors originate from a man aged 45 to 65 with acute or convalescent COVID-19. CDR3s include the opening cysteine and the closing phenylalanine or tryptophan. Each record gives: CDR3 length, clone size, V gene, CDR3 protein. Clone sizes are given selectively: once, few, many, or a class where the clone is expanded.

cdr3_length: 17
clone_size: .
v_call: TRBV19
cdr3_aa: CASSIAGGAPSTDTQYF

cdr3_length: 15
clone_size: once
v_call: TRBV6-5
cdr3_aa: CASKDRGSYNSPLHF

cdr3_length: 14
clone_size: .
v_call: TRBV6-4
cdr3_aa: CASSHAPETGELFF

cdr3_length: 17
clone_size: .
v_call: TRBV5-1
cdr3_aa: CASSLGLAGGWTDTQYF

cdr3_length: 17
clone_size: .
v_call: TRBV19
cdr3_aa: CASTLETSGVSYNEQFF

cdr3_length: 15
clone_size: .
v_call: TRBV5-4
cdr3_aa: CASSLVLGSGYEQYF

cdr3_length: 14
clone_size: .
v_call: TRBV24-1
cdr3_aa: CATSEPTSSDEQFF

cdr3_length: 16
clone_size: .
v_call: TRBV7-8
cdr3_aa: CASSLVEQGRRAEAFF

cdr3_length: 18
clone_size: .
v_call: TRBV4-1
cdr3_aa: CASSQMRQGPTSGNTIYF

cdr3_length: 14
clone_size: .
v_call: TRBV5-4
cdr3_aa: CASSLGQGNDGYTF

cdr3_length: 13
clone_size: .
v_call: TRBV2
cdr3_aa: CASRTGEAGELFF

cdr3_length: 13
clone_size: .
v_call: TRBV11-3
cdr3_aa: CASSWLQDSEQYF

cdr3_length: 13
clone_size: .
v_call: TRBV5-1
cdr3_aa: CASRTGGNEKLFF

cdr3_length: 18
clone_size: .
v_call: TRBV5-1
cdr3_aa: CASSPRIPASGDTGELFF

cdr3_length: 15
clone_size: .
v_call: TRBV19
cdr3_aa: CASSIRWGPNEKLFF

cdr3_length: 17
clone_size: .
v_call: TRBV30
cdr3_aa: CAWSFERTSGSYNEQFF

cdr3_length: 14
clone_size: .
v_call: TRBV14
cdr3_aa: CASSQLLREETQYF

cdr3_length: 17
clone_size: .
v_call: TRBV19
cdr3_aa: CASSGGPRDPGANVLTF

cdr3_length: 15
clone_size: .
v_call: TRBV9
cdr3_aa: CASSARGGTGKTQYF

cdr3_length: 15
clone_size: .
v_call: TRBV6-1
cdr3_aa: CASSETGRRTGGYTF

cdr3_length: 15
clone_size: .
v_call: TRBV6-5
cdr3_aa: CASSSDDSSSTEAFF

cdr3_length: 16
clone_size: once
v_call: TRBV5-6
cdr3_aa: CASSLFSRLSGNTIYF

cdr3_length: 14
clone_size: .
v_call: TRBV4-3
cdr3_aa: CASSQGTASYEQYF

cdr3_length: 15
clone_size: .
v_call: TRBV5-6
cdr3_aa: CASRTRTGFADTQYF

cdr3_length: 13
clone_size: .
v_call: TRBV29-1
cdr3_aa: CSVSKGADQPQHF

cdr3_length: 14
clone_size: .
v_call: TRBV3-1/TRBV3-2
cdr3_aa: CASSQRGGPYEQYF

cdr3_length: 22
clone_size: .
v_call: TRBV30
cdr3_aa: CAWSVNLLGLAGGGTFPGELFF

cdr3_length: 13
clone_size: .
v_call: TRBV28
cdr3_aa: CASSFSGQAEQYF

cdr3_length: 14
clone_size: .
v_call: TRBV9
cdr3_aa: CASSVDGTNEKLFF

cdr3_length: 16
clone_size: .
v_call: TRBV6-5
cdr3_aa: CASSFRQVAMDTEAFF

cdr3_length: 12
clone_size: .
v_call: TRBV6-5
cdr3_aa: CASSPDTYGYTF

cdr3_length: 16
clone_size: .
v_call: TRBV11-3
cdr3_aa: CASSLVSGAPYNEQFF

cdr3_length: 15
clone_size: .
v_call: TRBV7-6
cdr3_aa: CASSTTGGPGETQYF

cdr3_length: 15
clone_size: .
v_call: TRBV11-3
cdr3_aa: CASSFSVTGGIEQYF

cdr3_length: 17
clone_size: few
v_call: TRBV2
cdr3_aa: CASSPGTSGRAADTQYF

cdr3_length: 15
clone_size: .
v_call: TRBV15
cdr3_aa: CATSSRRGRGDIQYF

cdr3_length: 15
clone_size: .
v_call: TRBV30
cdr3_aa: CAWSHTNQGTEKLFF